The 15 T cell receptor beta chains below all came from one sample that was sequenced in a study of blood T cell repertoires in COVID-19. Here immunoSEQ multiplex PCR was the method, and the copy in TCRdb shows in-frame clones only, minus some. Among approximately 68,000 clones, nearly 90% were seen once, and the ten largest hold around 2.5%. Sequenced input: peripheral blood. The source is a man aged 65-85 years with active or convalescent COVID-19.

The chain joins TRBV10-3 to TRBJ2-7, with 10 bases fitting TRBD1. After removal of 2 bases from V and 6 bases from J, the junction contained 13 bases not matched to a gene. The CDR3 runs 17 residues. Germline V gene lookup returns CDR1 ENHRY and CDR2 SYGVKD. The CDR3 region has the DNA TGTGCCATCAGTGAGCCTAGTAATCCGGGACAGGGGAGCGAGCAGTACTTC. Amino acid sequence: CAISEPSNPGQGSEQYF.

The genes are TRBV14 and TRBJ2-1, with 12 bases lining up with TRBD2. Germline lookup yields CDR1 SGHDN and CDR2 FVKESK. The CDR3 has 16 residues. Trimming removed 2 bases from V and 4 bases from J; junction bases left unmatched: 3. DNA of the CDR3: TGTGCCAGCAGCCAAACTAGCGGGGGGTTTTACAATGAGCAGTTCTTC. Its translation: CASSQTSGGFYNEQFF.

A few counts support this clone. The rearrangement links TRBV9 to TRBJ2-3; 7 bases are shared with TRBD1. In germline, CDR1 is SGDLS, CDR2 YYNGEE. The CDR3 is 15 amino acids. Germline trimming cut 4 bases from V and 0 bases from J; bases unmatched to any gene: 5. The CDR3 loop is CASSLRQGSTDTQYF. The CDR3 DNA follows: TGTGCCAGCAGCTTAAGACAGGGTAGCACAGATACGCAGTATTTT.

The chain combines TRBV14 with TRBJ2-7; no reliable D call. The germline V gene has CDR1 SGHDN and CDR2 FVKESK. Between the trimmed V and J ends, which lost 1 base and 0 bases, there was a span of 10 bases. The CDR3 covers 15 residues. The DNA for the CDR3 is TGTGCCAGCAGCCAAGTTGGCGGTTTCTCCTACGAGCAGTACTTC. Encoded protein: CASSQVGGFSYEQYF.

The CDR3 here is CASSPPGEKLFF. CDR3 DNA: TGTGCCAGCAGCCCCCCCGGGGAAAAACTGTTTTTT. This chain links TRBV7-2 with TRBJ1-4; D is undetermined. Germline CDR1 SGHTA, CDR2 FQGNSA. The length of the CDR3 is 12 residues. V was cut by 5 bases and J by 8 bases, with 9 bases left in between.

This chain connects TRBV12-5 to TRBJ2-1; 7 bases align to TRBD1. Germline CDR1 LGHNT, CDR2 FRNRAP. Trimming removed 9 bases from V and 6 bases from J; junction bases left unmatched: 5. CDR3 size: 12 residues. CDR3 amino acids: CASIQGPNEQFF. The DNA for the CDR3 is TGTGCTAGCATACAGGGGCCCAATGAGCAGTTCTTC.

This chain links TRBV9 with TRBJ1-3; D remains unclear. The CDR3 consists of 12 residues. CDR1 is SGDLS, CDR2 YYNGEE, per germline. V gave up 3 bases and J gave up 3 bases, with 4 bases separating them. This CDR3 reads CASSADGNTIYF. DNA of the CDR3: TGTGCCAGCAGCGCAGATGGAAACACCATATATTTT.

The chain employs TRBV6-6 and TRBJ1-1, with D tentatively TRBD1 (6 bases). This CDR3 comprises 14 residues. The V end was cut by 0 bases, the J end by 2 bases, with 7 bases between. CDR1 is MNHNY, CDR2 SVGAGI, per germline (reference sequence). The CDR3 is CASSYSGANTEAFF. The DNA for the CDR3 is TGTGCCAGCAGTTACTCGGGGGCCAACACTGAAGCTTTCTTT.

The chain carries TRBV7-9 and TRBJ2-5; the D is unclear. Germline CDR1 SEHNR, CDR2 FQNEAQ (reference sequence). Trimming removed 6 bases at V and 2 bases at J, with 4 bases between. This CDR3 is built from 11 residues. This CDR3 reads CASSLQETQYF. CDR3 in DNA: TGTGCCAGCAGTCTGCAAGAGACCCAGTACTTC.

The chain carries TRBV5-1 and TRBJ1-5, with D possibly TRBD1 on 5 matching bases. CDR1 is SGHRS and CDR2 is YFSETQ in the germline V gene. This CDR3 has 13 amino acids. The V and J ends lost 0 bases and 7 bases respectively, with 8 bases between them. CDR3 sequence: CASSLAGGQPQHF. The CDR3 DNA reads as TGCGCCAGCAGCTTGGCCGGGGGACAGCCCCAGCATTTT. The full variable domain, in which reference TRBV5-1 and TRBJ1-5 provide the parts outside the CDR3, is KAGVTQTPRYLIKTRGQQVTLSCSPISGHRSVSWYQQTPGQGLQFLFEYFSETQRNKGNFPGRFSGRQFSNSRSEMNVSTLELGDSALYLCASSLAGGQPQHFGDGTRLSIL.

This chain uses TRBV19 with TRBJ1-1; TRBD1 agrees at 8 bases. The CDR3 totals 16 residues. Looked up from germline, CDR1 is LNHDA and CDR2 is SQIVND (reference sequence). J lost 1 base, V lost 5 bases, and 9 bases had no gene match. As DNA, the CDR3 is TGTGCCAGTAGTGCGCGCCGGGACAGGCCGAACACTGAAGCTTTCTTT. Encoded protein: CASSARRDRPNTEAFF. Full variable domain (remainder filled in from reference TRBV19 and TRBJ1-1): DGGITQSPKYLFRKEGQNVTLSCEQNLNHDAMYWYRQDPGQGLRLIYYSQIVNDFQKGDIAEGYSVSREKKESFPLTVTSAQKNPTAFYLCASSARRDRPNTEAFFGQGTRLTVV.

The chain employs TRBV6-2 or TRBV6-3 and TRBJ1-5; the match to TRBD1 covers 7 bases. Per germline, CDR1 MNHEY and CDR2 SVGEGT. Trimming at V came to 2 bases and at J to 6 bases, leaving 7 bases not matched to a gene. The CDR3 loop spans 15 amino acids. CDR3 amino acids: CASSYRTGNGQPQHF. CDR3 nucleotides: TGTGCCAGCAGTTACCGGACAGGCAACGGTCAGCCCCAGCATTTT.

The rearrangement links TRBV11-2 to TRBJ1-1; 9 bases fit TRBD1. V lost 5 bases and J lost 4; bases outside the gene matches: 2. Per the germline V gene, CDR1 is SGHAT and CDR2 is FQNNGV. This CDR3 is 13 amino acids long. The CDR3 coding sequence is TGTGCCAGCAGCCAGGACAGGGGCACTGAAGCTTTCTTT. The encoded protein is CASSQDRGTEAFF.

The V and J genes are TRBV15 and TRBJ2-7; possible D gene TRBD2, 6 bases. Germline CDR1 reads LNHNV; CDR2 reads YYDKDF (reference sequence). The CDR3 loop spans 15 amino acids. The V and J ends lost 4 bases and 4 bases respectively, with 17 bases between them. The CDR3 region has the DNA TGTGCCACCAGCAAGTGGGACTCAGGATCGTACGAGCAGTACTTC. Translation: CATSKWDSGSYEQYF.

This chain uses TRBV19 with TRBJ2-3; 12 bases map to TRBD2. Germline loops: CDR1 LNHDA, CDR2 SQIVND (reference sequence). This CDR3 spans 16 amino acids. V lost 3 bases and J lost 5; bases outside the gene matches: 6. Written as DNA, the CDR3 is TGTGCCAGTAGTATCCTAGCGGGGGGGCGTGGAGATACGCAGTATTTT. Its translation is CASSILAGGRGDTQYF.